This entry lists 19 T cell receptor beta chains sequenced from one sample in a study of control samples from healthy donors and cancer patients. Only in-frame clones appear in the TCRdb table, and some are missing; sequencing was by immunoSEQ multiplex PCR. The table records tens of thousands of clones, more than 80% of them present only once. Sequences were obtained from blood. All receptors derive from a man between 45 and 60 years old in good health.

The genes are TRBV6-5 and TRBJ2-7; 7 nucleotides agree with TRBD1. Germline loops: CDR1 MNHEY, CDR2 SVGAGI. The CDR3 spans 14 residues. J was trimmed by 1 base and V by 7 bases; bases with no gene match: 7. CDR3: CASTQGVGSYEQYF. The CDR3 bases are TGTGCCAGCACTCAGGGGGTTGGATCCTACGAGCAGTACTTC.

The chain is built from TRBV13 and TRBJ1-3; 10 bases align to TRBD1. The CDR3 runs 15 residues. V was pared by 7 bases and J by 2 bases, with 5 bases of the junction left unmatched. From germline, CDR1 is PRHDT and CDR2 FYEKMQ (reference sequence). The CDR3 here is CASTRQGATGNTIYF. The CDR3 DNA is TGTGCCAGCACCAGACAGGGGGCAACTGGAAACACCATATATTTT.

The chain links TRBV7-9 to TRBJ2-1, with a tentative D call TRBD2 (5 bases). Germline assignment: CDR1 SEHNR and CDR2 FQNEAQ (reference sequence). The CDR3 runs 15 residues. V lost 0 bases and J lost 5, with 11 bases in between. CDR3 coding DNA: TGTGCCAGCAGCTTAGCGATGACTACCCACAATGAGCAGTTCTTC. This gives the protein CASSLAMTTHNEQFF.

The chain uses TRBV11-3 and TRBJ2-1; D might be TRBD1 or TRBD2, each matching 5 bases. From germline, CDR1 is SGHNT and CDR2 YENEEA. This CDR3 has 15 amino acids. The V and J ends lost 1 base and 5 bases respectively, with 12 bases between them. In DNA form, the CDR3 reads TGTGCCAGCAGCTTAGTGGGCAGGGACGACAATGAGCAGTTCTTC. Protein: CASSLVGRDDNEQFF.

The chain combines TRBV10-3 with TRBJ2-1; TRBD2 matches 7 bases. The J segment lost 6 bases and the V segment lost 3 bases, leaving 5 bases of the junction unmatched. The germline V gene has CDR1 ENHRY and CDR2 SYGVKD. The CDR3 length is 14 residues. This chain's CDR3 is CAISEGAGLNEQFF. CDR3 nucleotide sequence: TGTGCCATCAGTGAAGGAGCGGGACTCAATGAGCAGTTCTTC.

The CDR3 DNA reads TGTGCCAGCAGCACAACCGGGACAGGGAACAATGAGCAGTTCTTC. This gives the protein CASSTTGTGNNEQFF. This chain uses TRBV6-5 with TRBJ2-1, with TRBD1 matching 9 bases. Germline-derived CDR1 and CDR2 are MNHEY and SVGAGI. The V and J ends lost 6 bases and 5 bases, in that order; junction bases with no gene match: 8. CDR3 length: 15 residues.

The chain couples TRBV5-1 to TRBJ2-1; tentative D call: TRBD1 (7 bases). The germline V gene has CDR1 SGHRS and CDR2 YFSETQ. The CDR3 is made up of 14 amino acids. The V end was cut by 3 bases, the J end by 7 bases, with 14 bases between. The CDR3 nucleotides are TGCGCCAGCAGCTGGCGGGACAGATTAAATGAGCAGTTCTTC. Encoded protein: CASSWRDRLNEQFF.

V gene TRBV5-6 combines with J gene TRBJ1-3; D call uncertain. Germline CDR1 reads SGHDT; CDR2 reads YYEEEE. Trimming left V 0 bases short and J 0 bases short, with 7 bases between. The CDR3 consists of 15 residues. CDR3 sequence: CASSLALFSGNTIYF. CDR3 DNA: TGTGCCAGCAGCTTGGCCCTGTTCTCTGGAAACACCATATATTTT.

The chain employs TRBV5-3 and TRBJ2-2; 9 bases are a match to TRBD1. TRBV5-3 is filed as an ORF, its function uncertain. This CDR3 spans 20 amino acids. Trimming cost V 0 bases and J 1 base; bases outside gene matches: 13. The CDR3 is CARSLVYLSGQGKNTGELFF. The CDR3 nucleotides are TGTGCCAGAAGCTTGGTATACCTCTCGGGACAGGGAAAGAACACCGGGGAGCTGTTTTTT.

J is TRBJ2-2 and V is TRBV12-2; TRBD2, as called in the table, went unchecked against the DNA. TRBV12-2 is assigned pseudogene status. CDR3 length: 18 residues. The CDR3 DNA reads as TGTGCAAGTCGCCTAACCTTCACTAGCGGGAGGAACACCGGGGAGCTGTTTTTT. Its translation is CASRLTFTSGRNTGELFF.

The chain combines TRBV21-1 with TRBJ2-2; the table's D call TRBD2 went unverified against the DNA. TRBV21-1 is termed a pseudogene. The CDR3 length is 16 residues. For the CDR3, the DNA is TGTGCCAGCAGCAAGGGCGTGATTAGTGGGAGCGGGGAGCTGTTTTTT. This gives the protein CASSKGVISGSGELFF.

V and J are TRBV9 and TRBJ2-1, with 10 bases identical to TRBD2. J was trimmed by 6 bases and V by 4 bases; bases with no gene match: 7. The CDR3 runs 15 residues. CDR1 is SGDLS, CDR2 YYNGEE, per germline. The CDR3 sequence: CASSPTSGAPNEQFF. The CDR3 region has the DNA TGTGCCAGCAGCCCAACTAGCGGGGCCCCCAATGAGCAGTTCTTC. Full variable domain (rest looked up from reference TRBV9 and TRBJ2-1): DSGVTQTPKHLITATGQRVTLRCSPRSGDLSVYWYQQSLDQGLQFLIQYYNGEERAKGNILERFSAQQFPDLHSELNLSSLELGDSALYFCASSPTSGAPNEQFFGPGTRLTVL.

CDR3 coding DNA: TGTGCTAGTGGTGTAACCCTCTTAGGTAGCGGGGGCTACAATGAGCAGTTCTTC. Encoded protein: CASGVTLLGSGGYNEQFF. The chain employs TRBV12-5 and TRBJ2-1; 9 bases fit TRBD2. The CDR3 is 18 residues long. Unmatched junction bases numbered 14, after V lost 5 bases and J lost 3 bases. Per the germline V gene, CDR1 is LGHNT and CDR2 is FRNRAP.

The chain joins TRBV5-1 to TRBJ2-3; maybe TRBD2 (6 bases). CDR3 length: 15 amino acids. Trimming left V 0 bases short and J 5 bases short, with 13 bases between. The germline V gene has CDR1 SGHRS and CDR2 YFSETQ. DNA of the CDR3: TGCGCCAGCAGCTTGGTGCGGGAAGTGGGAGATACGCAGTATTTT. Translated, it gives CASSLVREVGDTQYF.

The V and J genes are TRBV7-6 and TRBJ2-7; D unresolved. The V gene lost 4 bases and the J gene lost 2 bases, with 9 bases spanning the gap. Germline V gives CDR1 SGHVS, CDR2 FNYEAQ. This CDR3 region has 13 residues. DNA for the CDR3: TGTGCCAGCAGCTCCGGAGCCACCTACGAGCAGTACTTC. This gives the protein CASSSGATYEQYF.

This sequence joins TRBV5-6 and TRBJ2-1; 8 positions agree with TRBD2. The V gene end was trimmed by 3 bases and the J gene end by 3 bases; junction bases not matched to a gene: 14. The CDR3 consists of 18 residues. From germline, CDR1 is SGHDT and CDR2 YYEEEE. CDR3 loop: CASSSTAGLAGLYNEQFF. Here the CDR3 DNA reads TGTGCCAGCAGCTCAACGGCGGGCCTAGCGGGTCTCTACAATGAGCAGTTCTTC.

The CDR3 spells CASSTSDGNQPQHF. In nucleotides, the CDR3 is TGTGCCAGCAGTACATCAGATGGCAATCAGCCCCAGCATTTT. V and J are TRBV2 and TRBJ1-5; D uncertain. V shed 5 bases and J shed 2 bases, with 10 bases lying between them. Germline loops: CDR1 SNHLY, CDR2 FYNNEI. This CDR3 comprises 14 residues.

This sequence joins TRBV28 and TRBJ1-5, with D maybe TRBD1 (5 bases). Per germline, CDR1 MDHEN and CDR2 SYDVKM. V was trimmed by 4 bases and J by 6 bases, leaving 10 bases between them. This CDR3 is 13 amino acids long. CDR3 loop: CASSWGQGQPQHF. The DNA of the CDR3 is TGTGCCAGCAGTTGGGGCCAGGGTCAGCCCCAGCATTTT.

The V gene is TRBV5-1, the J gene TRBJ1-4, with a possible D match to TRBD1 (5 bases). The CDR3 has 16 amino acids. Germline V gene data show CDR1 as SGHRS and CDR2 as YFSETQ. Trimming cost V 7 bases and J 7 bases, with 23 bases left between them. The chain's CDR3 is CASSLGGSGIGEKLFF. In DNA, the CDR3 is TGCGCCAGCTCCTTGGGGGGGTCGGGGATAGGTGAAAAACTGTTTTTT.